The 32 T cell receptor beta chains given below trace back to one sample, sequenced in a study of cytomegalovirus exposure and HLA in healthy donors. PCR was performed using 60 Vbeta and 13 Jbeta primers. This table comes from immunoSEQ multiplex PCR, and its TCRdb copy is limited to in-frame clones, with some not included. This sample contains around 210,000 clones. Sequences were obtained from PBMCs. All receptors derive from a woman in her 30s in good health and CMV-seropositive.

The rearrangement uses TRBV10-3 and TRBJ2-1, with 9 bases that match TRBD2. CDR1 ENHRY and CDR2 SYGVKD come from the germline V gene. This CDR3 has 16 residues. J was trimmed by 5 bases and V by 4 bases; bases with no gene match: 9. Written as DNA, the CDR3 is TGTGCCATCAGTGGTCTTGGACTAGCGCAGAACAATGAGCAGTTCTTC. Amino acid sequence: CAISGLGLAQNNEQFF.

This chain connects TRBV27 to TRBJ2-7; no firm D call. Trimming shortened V by 6 bases and J by 2 bases, and 11 bases separated the two germline ends. Germline V gene sequence: CDR1 MNHEY, CDR2 SMNVEV (reference sequence). CDR3 length: 13 residues. CDR3 sequence: CASSTTDTYEQYF. The CDR3 bases are TGTGCCAGCAGCACCACAGATACCTACGAGCAGTACTTC.

The chain recombines TRBV21-1 with TRBJ1-5; the tabulated D call, TRBD1, remains unverified against the DNA. TRBV21-1 represents a pseudogene. The CDR3 has 16 amino acids. This chain's CDR3 is CASSTQGIKSNQPQHF. CDR3 bases: TGTGCCAGCAGCACCCAGGGAATTAAGAGCAATCAGCCCCAGCATTTT.

The chain has TRBV27 and TRBJ2-5, with D perhaps TRBD1 (7 bases). Germline CDR1 and CDR2: MNHEY and SMNVEV (reference sequence). This CDR3 spans 14 amino acids. V lost 8 bases to trimming and J lost 5 bases, with 18 bases between them. This chain's CDR3 is CASRQGGPWETQYF. Here the CDR3 DNA reads TGTGCCAGCCGCCAGGGGGGCCCGTGGGAGACCCAGTACTTC.

Turning to this clone: At one of its ends the junction is not consistent with the germline gene, which may arise from a read error. The chain is built from TRBV13 and TRBJ2-1; D not resolved. Germline CDR1 reads PRHDT; CDR2 reads FYEKMQ (reference sequence). The CDR3 runs 11 residues. In nucleotides, the CDR3 is TGTGCCAGCAGCTTCTACTATGAGCAGTTCTTC. Translation: CASSFYYEQFF.

V is TRBV7-7 and J is TRBJ2-5; TRBD2 agrees at 7 bases. V gave up 3 bases and J gave up 5 bases; unmatched junction bases: 3. The CDR3 has 13 residues. Germline values: CDR1 SSHAT, CDR2 FNYEAQ (reference sequence). The chain's CDR3 is CASSLGGGETQYF. Written as DNA, the CDR3 is TGTGCCAGCAGCTTGGGGGGGGGTGAGACCCAGTACTTC. Using reference TRBV7-7 and TRBJ2-5 for the parts outside the CDR3, the full variable domain is GAGVSQSPRYKVTKRGQDVTLRCDPISSHATLYWYQQALGQGPEFLTYFNYEAQPDKSGLPSDRFSAERPEGSISTLTIQRTEQRDSAMYRCASSLGGGETQYFGPGTRLLVL.

V is TRBV27 and J is TRBJ2-7; D might be TRBD1 (6 bases). This CDR3 has 13 residues. V shed 2 bases and J shed 2 bases, with 7 bases lying between them. Germline values: CDR1 MNHEY, CDR2 SMNVEV (reference sequence). The CDR3 here is CASSLQGTYEQYF. CDR3 bases: TGTGCCAGCAGTTTACAGGGGACCTACGAGCAGTACTTC.

The gene calls are TRBV11-2 and TRBJ2-2; 10 positions agree with TRBD2. V lost 2 bases to trimming and J lost 3 bases; unmatched junction nucleotides: 9. The CDR3 totals 18 residues. CDR1 is SGHAT, CDR2 FQNNGV, per germline. CDR3 region: CASSLNPSGSSYTGELFF. The CDR3 DNA reads as TGTGCCAGCAGCTTAAACCCTAGCGGGAGTTCTTACACCGGGGAGCTGTTTTTT.

The chain has TRBV6-5 and TRBJ2-7; D perhaps matches TRBD1 (5 bases). Germline V lookup: CDR1 MNHEY, CDR2 SVGAGI. The V gene lost 0 bases and the J gene lost 6 bases, with 18 bases spanning the gap. The CDR3 sequence is 16 residues long. In nucleotides, the CDR3 is TGTGCCAGCAGTTACTCGATACCCAGGGTTTCGGGCGAGCAGTACTTC. Translated: CASSYSIPRVSGEQYF.

The chain uses TRBV5-1 and TRBJ2-1; weak D call: TRBD1 (6 bases). This CDR3 is built from 15 residues. Germline loops: CDR1 SGHRS, CDR2 YFSETQ. The ends were cut back, 4 bases at V and 2 bases at J, with 13 bases in the middle. DNA of the CDR3: TGCGCCAGCAGCCCGTCGACAGGTCCCTACAATGAGCAGTTCTTC. As protein: CASSPSTGPYNEQFF.

The rearrangement joins TRBV18 to TRBJ2-5, with 8 bases aligning to TRBD2. CDR3 length: 16 residues. Per germline, CDR1 KGHSH and CDR2 LQKENI. The ends lost 0 bases at V and 1 base at J; junction bases unmatched: 4. In DNA form, the CDR3 reads TGTGCCAGCTCACCACCTGGACTAGCACTCCAAGAGACCCAGTACTTC. Translating gives CASSPPGLALQETQYF. Based on the CDR3 plus reference TRBV18 and TRBJ2-5, the full variable domain is NAGVMQNPRHLVRRRGQEARLRCSPMKGHSHVYWYRQLPEEGLKFMVYLQKENIIDESGMPKERFSAEFPKEGPSILRIQQVVRGDSAAYFCASSPPGLALQETQYFGPGTRLLVL.

This chain joins TRBV7-5 and TRBJ1-2; the table's D call of TRBD1 was not tested on the DNA. TRBV7-5 constitutes a pseudogene. The CDR3 is 15 residues long. Here the CDR3 reads CVRSPGLRGNYGYTF. CDR3 coding DNA: TGTGTCAGAAGCCCCGGGCTCAGGGGAAACTATGGCTACACCTTC.

The chain recombines TRBV9 with TRBJ1-1, with 9 bases identical to TRBD1. Germline V gives CDR1 SGDLS, CDR2 YYNGEE. Trimming at V came to 3 bases and at J to 1 base, leaving 4 bases not matched to a gene. The CDR3 consists of 15 residues. As DNA, the CDR3 is TGTGCCAGCAGCGCCCGGGACAGGGAGAACACTGAAGCTTTCTTT. It translates to CASSARDRENTEAFF. The whole variable domain, remainder taken from reference TRBV9 and TRBJ1-1, is DSGVTQTPKHLITATGQRVTLRCSPRSGDLSVYWYQQSLDQGLQFLIQYYNGEERAKGNILERFSAQQFPDLHSELNLSSLELGDSALYFCASSARDRENTEAFFGQGTRLTVV.

The V call is TRBV4-1, the J call TRBJ1-1; perhaps TRBD1 as D (6 bases). V was trimmed by 6 bases and J by 1 base, leaving 9 bases between them. Germline values: CDR1 MGHRA, CDR2 YSYEKL. The CDR3 spans 13 residues. The CDR3 here is CASRRGGNTEAFF. CDR3 DNA sequence: TGCGCCAGCAGGAGGGGGGGGAACACTGAAGCTTTCTTT.

The chain links TRBV27 to TRBJ1-1, with 11 positions matching TRBD1. The CDR3 loop spans 16 amino acids. Germline CDR1 is MNHEY and CDR2 is SMNVEV (reference sequence). V was clipped by 3 bases and J by 2 bases; unmatched bases: 5. CDR3 coding DNA: TGTGCCAGCAGTTTCGGGACAGGGGGGCCAAACACTGAAGCTTTCTTT. Its protein is CASSFGTGGPNTEAFF.

The genes are TRBV28 and TRBJ2-3, with D possibly being TRBD1 (5 bases). The V end lost 2 bases, the J end lost 4 bases, and 10 bases lay between the germline ends. This CDR3 comprises 14 residues. Germline CDR1 MDHEN, CDR2 SYDVKM. The CDR3 here is CASSLERGSDTQYF. The CDR3 region has the DNA TGTGCCAGCAGTTTAGAAAGGGGATCAGATACGCAGTATTTT.

V usage is TRBV9 and J usage is TRBJ1-4; 8 positions agree with TRBD1. The CDR3 sequence is 20 residues long. Germline CDR1 and CDR2: SGDLS and YYNGEE. V trimming: 0 bases; J trimming: 3 bases; junction bases outside the gene matches: 16. CDR3 bases: TGTGCCAGCAGCGTAGCGCCCTCGGACAGGGAATGGGAGCCTAATGAAAAACTGTTTTTT. It specifies CASSVAPSDREWEPNEKLFF.

V is TRBV28 and J is TRBJ2-5, with D perhaps matching TRBD1 (6 bases). The V gene lost 5 bases and the J gene lost 2 bases, with 9 bases spanning the gap. The CDR3 consists of 13 residues. Germline CDR1 is MDHEN and CDR2 is SYDVKM. This CDR3 reads CASSPRGQETQYF. CDR3 sequence (DNA): TGTGCCAGCAGTCCCAGGGGTCAAGAGACCCAGTACTTC.

V usage is TRBV5-4 and J usage is TRBJ2-1; 8 bases agree with TRBD2. The CDR3 spans 15 residues. The ends lost 1 base at V and 2 bases at J; junction bases unmatched: 2. The germline gives CDR1 SGHNT, CDR2 YYREEE (reference sequence). The CDR3 coding sequence is TGTGCCAGCAGCTTGACCGGGGGGGCCTACAATGAGCAGTTCTTC. It specifies CASSLTGGAYNEQFF.

V is TRBV5-1 and J is TRBJ2-1, with D hard to call. Per germline, CDR1 SGHRS and CDR2 YFSETQ. CDR3 length: 13 residues. The V and J ends lost 4 bases and 6 bases respectively, with 11 bases between them. In DNA form, the CDR3 reads TGCGCCAGCAGCCCCACTACCGGCAATGAGCAGTTCTTC. This gives the protein CASSPTTGNEQFF.

The chain employs TRBV5-1 and TRBJ2-3, with a possible D match to TRBD2 (7 bases). Per germline, CDR1 SGHRS and CDR2 YFSETQ. Trimming removed 0 bases at V and 2 bases at J, with 13 bases between. The CDR3 has 16 amino acids. The CDR3 here is CASSLEVGGPTDTQYF. CDR3 bases: TGCGCCAGCAGCTTGGAAGTGGGGGGGCCCACAGATACGCAGTATTTT.

The V and J genes are TRBV19 and TRBJ1-1, with 9 nucleotides matching TRBD1. Looked up from germline, CDR1 is LNHDA and CDR2 is SQIVND (reference sequence). The CDR3 is made up of 16 amino acids. J was trimmed by 0 bases and V by 5 bases; bases with no gene match: 7. CDR3 sequence (DNA): TGTGCCAGTAGTGCCGGGACAGGGTTCATGAACACTGAAGCTTTCTTT. Its translation is CASSAGTGFMNTEAFF.

The CDR3 DNA sequence: TGTGCCTGGAGTCCATCGACTAGCGGGGTTAGGAATGAGCAGTTCTTC. Its translation: CAWSPSTSGVRNEQFF. The rearrangement uses TRBV30 and TRBJ2-1, with 11 positions matching TRBD2. The CDR3 length is 16 residues. Germline V gives CDR1 GTSNPN, CDR2 SVGIG (reference sequence). J was trimmed by 7 bases and V by 2 bases; bases with no gene match: 10.

This chain connects TRBV5-4 to TRBJ2-5, with 15 positions matching TRBD2. The CDR3 spans 16 residues. Germline-derived CDR1 and CDR2 are SGHNT and YYREEE (reference sequence). Unmatched junction bases numbered 4, after V lost 4 bases and J lost 3 bases. The CDR3 sequence is CASSHGLAGGEETQYF. The CDR3, as DNA: TGTGCCAGCAGCCATGGACTAGCGGGGGGGGAAGAGACCCAGTACTTC.

The chain links TRBV19 to TRBJ1-1, with D perhaps matching TRBD1 (6 bases). Germline CDR1 reads LNHDA; CDR2 reads SQIVND (reference sequence). Trimming pared 5 bases from V and 7 bases from J, leaving 14 bases between. The CDR3 sequence is 13 residues long. This chain's CDR3 is CASSAQGSLEAFF. CDR3 DNA sequence: TGTGCCAGTAGTGCCCAGGGGAGCCTTGAAGCTTTCTTT.

This chain links TRBV9 with TRBJ2-1, with 11 positions matching TRBD2. V dropped 4 bases and J dropped 3; count of bases not matched to a gene: 3. From germline, CDR1 is SGDLS and CDR2 YYNGEE. The CDR3 length is 15 residues. DNA for the CDR3: TGTGCCAGCAGCTCGGGACTAGCGGACTACAATGAGCAGTTCTTC. Protein product: CASSSGLADYNEQFF.

The rearrangement joins TRBV7-9 to TRBJ2-3; D not certain. The ends were cut back, 2 bases at V and 10 bases at J, with 7 bases in the middle. This CDR3 is built from 11 residues. The germline V gene has CDR1 SEHNR and CDR2 FQNEAQ (reference sequence). CDR3 sequence (DNA): TGTGCCAGCAGCTTAAAGGCGGCGCAGTATTTT. It codes for CASSLKAAQYF.

The V gene is TRBV6-1, the J gene TRBJ1-2; a possible D gene is TRBD1 (5 bases). V lost 2 bases, J lost 6 bases, and 13 bases lay in between. The germline V gene has CDR1 MNHNS and CDR2 SASEGT. CDR3 length: 14 residues. The CDR3 reads CASSEYHGGDGYTF. The CDR3 DNA is TGTGCCAGCAGTGAATACCACGGGGGGGATGGCTACACCTTC.

The genes are TRBV27 and TRBJ1-2; perhaps TRBD1 as D (5 bases). In germline, CDR1 is MNHEY, CDR2 SMNVEV (reference sequence). V lost 3 bases and J 7 bases, leaving 12 bases between the germline ends. This CDR3 comprises 13 residues. CDR3 sequence (DNA): TGTGCCAGCAGTTTCGTCCAGGGAGGTGGCTACACCTTC. The encoded protein is CASSFVQGGGYTF.

This chain links TRBV6-1 with TRBJ2-1; 12 bases are a match to TRBD2. Germline CDR1 MNHNS, CDR2 SASEGT. Germline trimming cut 8 bases from V and 10 bases from J; bases unmatched to any gene: 9. This CDR3 spans 14 amino acids. The CDR3 region has the DNA TGTGCCAGCCGGACTAGCGGGGCCGGACTGGAGCAGTTCTTC. Its translation: CASRTSGAGLEQFF.

The CDR3 DNA reads as TGTGCCAGCAGCTTAGGAATCGGGAGTTCCACAGATACGCAGTATTTT. This translates into CASSLGIGSSTDTQYF. The chain has TRBV7-9 and TRBJ2-3; possibly TRBD2 for D (6 bases). The CDR3 has 16 residues. The germline V and J ends were trimmed by 1 base and 2 bases, with 13 bases remaining between them. Germline lookup yields CDR1 SEHNR and CDR2 FQNEAQ (reference sequence).

CDR3 in DNA: TGTGCCAGCAGCCTCGGGGACAATGAGCAGTTCTTC. Its translation: CASSLGDNEQFF. V gene TRBV11-3 combines with J gene TRBJ2-1; possibly TRBD2 for D (5 bases). CDR1 and CDR2 from the germline V gene are SGHNT and YENEEA. The V gene lost 5 bases and the J gene lost 5 bases, with 7 bases spanning the gap. The CDR3 totals 12 residues.